This note documents a single T cell receptor (beta chain) sequence. Its target is unknown. Only Caucasian adults living in Nashville, Tennessee made up the donor group. The sample originates from a study of shared clonotypes between healthy human individuals. Study outcomes and limitations: With four donors compared, 5% to 5.5% of naive CD4 clonotypes were shared.

The CDR3 extends over 14 amino acids. The germline CDR1 and CDR2 sequences are KGHSH and LQKENI. The V and J ends lost 3 bases and 6 bases respectively, with 11 bases between them. As handled by the study authors: In the immunoSEQ data, sequences were junction-only and lacked quality scores, so filtering differed. Clones were sequenced by immunoSEQ multiplex PCR, and TCRdb holds only the in-frame ones, with some missing. That table gives V, J and clone size, and the DNA gave D and trimming. Of about 680,000 clones listed, 72% are singletons. This chain connects TRBV18 to TRBJ2-2; D is uncertain. The source is a woman in her twenties or thirties in good health. Sequencing was performed on memory CD4+ T cells sorted from blood. Subset reported: CD45RA-negative fraction. CDR3 sequence: CASSPSSVAGELFF. CDR3 sequence (DNA): TGTGCCAGCTCACCGAGTTCCGTAGCCGGGGAGCTGTTTTTT.